This entry is about one T cell receptor beta chain. What this receptor recognizes is not known. Sequence at one end of the junction differs from germline and may be a read error. TCR beta CDR3 regions were amplified from RNA transcripts. A first-round RT-PCR of the TCR CDR3 used the HTBI primer set with the Qiagen OneStep RT-PCR kit. A second multiplex PCR round built the libraries, followed by size selection and purification. Paired-end sequencing of the libraries was performed with 100 bp reads on an Illumina HiSeq2000. Processing in the source paper ran as follows. SOAPnuke was used to process the raw data, removing reads that contained adapters or uncalled bases, had a mean Phred below 15, or lacked an exact match to the constant primer or identifier. High-quality paired reads were merged using COPE v1.2.5, and each unique nucleotide sequence was defined as a clonotype. MiTCR v1.1 was used to align the clonotypes against IMGT TRBV, TRBD and TRBJ reference segments. The analysis was restricted to V-J combinations with a frequency above 0.0001, which together covered roughly 99% of the repertoires. The TCS score was defined as the ratio of F50 (clonal expansion) to E x V (chaos), calculated using BLOSUM62-based TCRdist between CDR3 peptides within each V-J. Welch's t-statistics and random forest reduced 500 to 550 V-J features to under 15, which were used in a naive Bayes classifier (R e1071). The Morisita-Horn index was used to measure how similar the thyroid and blood repertoires were. Starting from the raw public reads, TCRdb applied fastp trimming at Q25, assembled clones with MiXCR and retained in-frame beta chains. A single entry per CDR3 protein holds the most common genes and DNA from its merged rows. The V and J calls and clone size are TCRdb's, not the authors'. The table for this sample lists about 580,000 distinct CDR3 sequences; 40% to 55% of them were counted only once. The ten biggest clones cover about 8% of the sample.

CDR3 length: 12 amino acids, cysteine to phenylalanine. Just CDR3 DNA is preserved here, 36 bases in frame from base 1. The germline V gene specifies MNHNS as CDR1 and SASEGT as CDR2. Stable Graves' hyperthyroidism was defined as no progression to ophthalmopathy during 18 months of follow-up. The hyperthyroidism patients were between 18 and 65 years old and newly diagnosed, with a disease duration of less than 2 months. The study excluded patients with uncontrolled infections, other autoimmune diseases, pregnancy or lactation. Clinical symptoms, serum thyroxine and TRAb, thyroid ultrasound, and orbital computed tomography formed the basis for the diagnoses. Total RNA was extracted using Trizol reagent, and RNA quality was assessed on an Agilent 2100 Bioanalyzer. The sample comes from a study of T cells in Graves' hyperthyroidism and ophthalmopathy (dated by TCRdb to between 2018 and 2020). General notes on the study: To identify distinguishing TCR V-J signatures, a discovery cohort of 100 patients was used, comprising 43 with Graves' ophthalmopathy and approximately 58 with stable Graves' hyperthyroidism. An independent validation cohort of 18 to 20 hyperthyroidism patients and 17 patients who later progressed to ophthalmopathy tested prospective prediction of ophthalmopathy. The 95 to 100 discovery patients were divided at random into training and test sets in a 7:3 ratio. After sampling, hyperthyroidism patients received methimazole starting at 30 mg daily, and ophthalmopathy patients received high-dose intravenous methylprednisolone. In addition, the study compared T-cell repertoires in thyroid tissue and in blood from roughly six Graves' hyperthyroidism patients. According to the paper, TCR Vbeta CDR3 sequencing was carried out on approximately 140 peripheral blood samples, which came from about 45 ophthalmopathy, 80 or so hyperthyroidism and approximately 17 progressor patients.

Broader findings and caveats from the paper: In validation, the model predicted progression to ophthalmopathy a median of about 5.9 months before onset, with about 70% sensitivity and more than 72% specificity. Sample size was not statistically predetermined, and investigators were not blinded to group allocation. A 13 V-J signature model separated ophthalmopathy from stable hyperthyroidism, with approximately 87% sensitivity and 81.08% specificity in cross-validation and 80%/75% in testing. Most expanded thyroid clonotypes (frequency above 0.001) were also detected in blood, suggesting blood repertoires may reflect thyroid immune responses.

The sample consisted of peripheral blood or thyroid tissue (not recorded which). This receptor was identified in a woman aged 18 to 35 with Graves' hyperthyroidism. The chain is made from TRBV6-1 and TRBJ1-3, and possibly TRBD1, on 5 matching bases. The CDR3 amino acid sequence is: CASTTGGSTIYF. Read as DNA, the sequence is TGTGCCAGCACGACGGGGGGAAGCACCATATATTTT.